A selection of T cell receptor beta chains follows, all from one sample in a study of blood T cell repertoires in COVID-19. The table came from immunoSEQ multiplex PCR; TCRdb's copy has only in-frame clones and leaves some out. The sample has under 200,000 clones, about 80% seen once; the top ten hold about 8%. Sequenced sample: peripheral blood. The receptor source for this set is an older woman with COVID-19, enrolled during active disease. The CDR3 runs from the conserved cysteine through the conserved F or W. Fields, in order: J gene, CDR3 length, clone size, D gene, V gene, CDR3 protein, CDR3 DNA. The D gene is left open where the match is weak. Not all rows give a size; the values are once, few, many and, for expanded clones, a class.

>TRBJ1-1|17|.|TRBD1|TRBV3-1/TRBV3-2
CASSPYWTGGLNTEAFF
TGTGCCAGCAGCCCATACTGGACAGGGGGCTTGAACACTGAAGCTTTCTTT
>TRBJ2-2|15|.|TRBD2|TRBV3-1/TRBV3-2
CASSPLAGNTGELFF
TGTGCCAGCAGCCCCTTAGCGGGTAACACCGGGGAGCTGTTTTTT
>TRBJ2-5|15|.|.|TRBV28
CASSFGKGGGETQYF
TGTGCCAGCAGTTTCGGAAAGGGAGGAGGAGAGACCCAGTACTTC
>TRBJ1-2|13|.|TRBD1|TRBV12-3/TRBV12-4
CASSPRGQNGYTF
TGTGCCAGCAGTCCCAGGGGGCAGAACGGCTACACCTTC
>TRBJ2-1|11|.|.|TRBV6-5
CASTPGRPQFF
TGTGCCAGCACCCCGGGGAGGCCGCAGTTCTTC
>TRBJ2-7|14|.|TRBD1|TRBV2
CASRPGTGFHEQYF
TGTGCCAGCAGGCCCGGGACAGGGTTCCACGAGCAGTACTTC
>TRBJ2-2|20|.|.|TRBV28
CASIKSLGQPKVSDTGELFF
TGTGCCAGCATCAAGTCTTTAGGACAGCCGAAAGTTTCGGACACCGGGGAGCTGTTTTTT
>TRBJ2-7|15|.|.|TRBV15
CATSRSDSPGYEQYF
TGTGCCACCAGCAGATCGGACTCGCCGGGGTACGAGCAGTACTTC
>TRBJ2-7|15|.|TRBD1|TRBV5-1
CASSLGPGQGREQYF
TGCGCCAGCAGCTTGGGTCCGGGACAGGGTCGCGAGCAGTACTTC
>TRBJ2-1|18|.|TRBD1|TRBV11-3
CASSLRQGGLGTYNEQFF
TGTGCCAGCAGCTTAAGACAGGGGGGCTTAGGAACCTACAATGAGCAGTTCTTC
>TRBJ2-1|15|.|.|TRBV5-6
CASSLRSERVNEQFF
TGTGCCAGCAGCTTACGCTCCGAGAGGGTCAATGAGCAGTTCTTC
>TRBJ2-1|16|.|TRBD2|TRBV7-2
CASSLGLAGGPKGQFF
TGTGCCAGCAGCCTTGGACTAGCGGGAGGCCCGAAGGGACAGTTCTTC
>TRBJ2-3|16|.|TRBD2|TRBV19
CASSGTSGSITDTQYF
TGTGCCAGTAGTGGGACTAGCGGGAGTATCACAGATACGCAGTATTTT
>TRBJ1-3|15|.|.|TRBV9
CASSFRDTGILTIYF
TGTGCCAGCAGCTTTCGGGACACGGGAATTTTAACCATATATTTT
>TRBJ1-1|16|.|TRBD1|TRBV5-6
CASSWTGEGGNTEAFF
TGTGCCAGCAGCTGGACAGGGGAAGGAGGGAACACTGAAGCTTTCTTT
>TRBJ1-3|16|.|TRBD1|TRBV5-1
CASSFRGQGYGNTIYF
TGCGCCAGCAGCTTTAGGGGACAGGGTTATGGAAACACCATATATTTT
>TRBJ2-2|14|.|.|TRBV6-5
CASRREGNTGKLFF
TGTGCCAGCCGTAGAGAGGGTAACACCGGGAAGCTGTTTTTT
>TRBJ1-1|15|.|.|TRBV19
CASSPQAGWNTEAFF
TGTGCCAGTAGTCCTCAGGCGGGGTGGAACACTGAAGCTTTCTTT
>TRBJ2-7|18|many|TRBD2|TRBV4-3
CASSQDVSGRSRAYEQYF
TGCGCCAGCAGCCAAGATGTGAGCGGGAGGTCAAGGGCCTACGAGCAGTACTTC
>TRBJ1-1|13|.|.|TRBV12-3/TRBV12-4
CASSLLWGGEAFF
TGTGCCAGCAGTTTACTGTGGGGCGGTGAAGCTTTCTTT
>TRBJ1-4|13|once|TRBD1|TRBV15
CATSLDRGEKLFF
TGTGCCACCAGCTTAGACAGGGGTGAAAAACTGTTTTTT
>TRBJ2-5|15|.|TRBD1|TRBV5-1
CASSLGQGSVKTQYF
TGCGCCAGCAGCTTGGGACAGGGGTCCGTAAAGACCCAGTACTTC
>TRBJ1-2|15|.|TRBD1|TRBV6-6
CASSNPGTAGYGYTF
TGTGCCAGCAGCAATCCCGGGACAGCTGGCTATGGCTACACCTTC
>TRBJ1-1|15|few|TRBD1|TRBV10-3
CAIRNRGEMNTEAFF
TGTGCCATCAGAAACAGGGGCGAAATGAACACTGAAGCTTTCTTT
>TRBJ2-2|16|.|.|TRBV9
CASSLDSIGGTGELFF
TGTGCCAGCAGCCTGGACTCAATTGGGGGGACCGGGGAGCTGTTTTTT
>TRBJ1-2|12|once|.|TRBV19
CASSARDYGYTF
TGTGCCAGTAGTGCCCGGGACTATGGCTACACCTTC
>TRBJ2-1|15|.|TRBD2|TRBV11-2
CASSLRGVTYNEQFF
TGTGCCAGCAGCTTGCGGGGGGTAACCTACAATGAGCAGTTCTTC
>TRBJ2-5|14|few|.|TRBV11-1
CASSGGQGKETQYF
TGTGCCAGCAGCGGAGGGCAGGGAAAAGAGACCCAGTACTTC
>TRBJ2-7|16|.|TRBD2|TRBV6-2/TRBV6-3
CASSSLAGGLSYEQYF
TGTGCCAGCAGTTCACTAGCGGGAGGTCTCTCCTACGAGCAGTACTTC
>TRBJ2-1|16|.|.|TRBV9
CASSALLDLTRNEQFF
TGTGCCAGCAGCGCGCTACTAGATTTGACGAGGAATGAGCAGTTCTTC
>TRBJ1-1|14|.|.|TRBV28
CASSAAGAYTEAFF
TGTGCCAGCAGTGCTGCAGGGGCCTACACTGAAGCTTTCTTT
>TRBJ2-2|14|.|TRBD2|TRBV11-2
CASSLRGGSGELFF
TGTGCCAGCAGCTTACGGGGGGGCTCCGGGGAGCTGTTTTTT
>TRBJ2-7|14|.|TRBD1|TRBV30
CAWSRGLSKYEQYF
TGTGCCTGGAGTAGGGGGCTGAGTAAGTACGAGCAGTACTTC
>TRBJ1-5|15|.|TRBD1|TRBV28
CASRDPGQGTQPQHF
TGTGCCAGCAGGGATCCGGGACAGGGGACTCAGCCCCAGCATTTT
>TRBJ1-2|15|few|TRBD1|TRBV28
CASSDSTGGSFGYTF
TGTGCCAGCAGTGATTCGACAGGGGGCTCTTTTGGCTACACCTTC
>TRBJ2-7|18|.|.|TRBV7-2
CASSKRRYENRDSYEQYF
TGTGCCAGCAGCAAACGCAGATACGAAAACAGGGATTCCTACGAGCAGTACTTC